The 14 T cell receptor beta chains in this list originate from one sample, sequenced in a study of control samples from healthy donors and cancer patients. Here immunoSEQ multiplex PCR was the method, and the copy in TCRdb shows in-frame clones only, minus some. The sample records about 160,000 clones, 80% to 95% being singletons. Sequenced material: blood. These receptors were obtained from a woman aged 30 to 39 in good health.

The V call is TRBV5-6, the J call TRBJ2-4; either TRBD1 or TRBD2 may fit D (5 bases each). Germline lookup yields CDR1 SGHDT and CDR2 YYEEEE. The CDR3 length is 14 residues. V dropped 2 bases and J dropped 7 bases, with 13 bases sitting between them. The CDR3 sequence: CASSLKGTRNIQYF. The CDR3 bases are TGTGCCAGCAGCTTAAAGGGGACGAGGAACATTCAGTACTTC.

This clone has just one count. The chain links TRBV5-6 to TRBJ1-4; 9 nucleotides match TRBD1. Trimming took 1 base from V and 6 from J; bases not matched to a gene: 4. The CDR3 is 15 amino acids. CDR1 and CDR2 from the germline V gene are SGHDT and YYEEEE. CDR3 protein: CASSLPGTGHEKLFF. The CDR3 DNA follows: TGTGCCAGCAGCTTGCCCGGGACAGGGCATGAAAAACTGTTTTTT.

J is TRBJ2-3 and V is TRBV11-2; TRBD2 agrees at 10 bases. Germline lookup yields CDR1 SGHAT and CDR2 FQNNGV. The CDR3 is 19 residues long. The junction had 17 bases not matched to a gene; V was cut back by 4 bases and J by 4 bases. The CDR3 DNA is TGTGCCAGCAGCTCCCTGGCTAGCGGGAGAGGAATTTTAGCAGATACGCAGTATTTT. Amino acid sequence: CASSSLASGRGILADTQYF.

The chain has TRBV5-1 and TRBJ2-5; TRBD1 aligns across 7 bases. The CDR3 is 14 amino acids. The ends lost 0 bases at V and 7 bases at J; junction bases unmatched: 6. Germline loops: CDR1 SGHRS, CDR2 YFSETQ. CDR3 DNA: TGCGCCAGCAGCTTGGAAAGACAGGGAGCGACCCAGTACTTC. Translation gives CASSLERQGATQYF.

This chain uses TRBV5-6 with TRBJ2-3; no clear D. The CDR3 has 13 residues. Trimming pared 3 bases from V and 2 bases from J, leaving 7 bases between. Germline CDR1 and CDR2: SGHDT and YYEEEE. CDR3 nucleotides: TGTGCCAGCAGCTATGGGAACACAGATACGCAGTATTTT. Amino acid sequence: CASSYGNTDTQYF.

The V and J genes are TRBV10-2 and TRBJ1-2; the D gene is possibly TRBD1 (5 bases). The germline gives CDR1 WSHSY, CDR2 SAAADI. The CDR3 loop spans 13 amino acids. Trimming shortened V by 7 bases and J by 7 bases, and 16 bases separated the two germline ends. The CDR3 loop reads CASIRRGGSGYTF. CDR3 sequence (DNA): TGCGCCAGCATTAGGAGGGGAGGATCTGGCTACACCTTC.

The rearrangement uses TRBV4-1 and TRBJ1-3; D unresolved. The CDR3 sequence is 14 residues long. The germline V gene has CDR1 MGHRA and CDR2 YSYEKL. Trimming took 2 bases from V and 0 from J, leaving 5 bases between them. CDR3 DNA: TGCGCCAGCAGCCAACTGGTCTCTGGAAACACCATATATTTT. Translation: CASSQLVSGNTIYF.

This sequence joins TRBV6-2 or TRBV6-3 and TRBJ2-3; D is ambiguous. Per the germline V gene, CDR1 is MNHEY and CDR2 is SVGEGT. The CDR3 is 15 residues long. V was clipped by 5 bases and J by 0 bases, with 12 bases between them. CDR3 residues: CASSTRTLSTDTQYF. CDR3 in DNA: TGTGCCAGCAGTACCCGGACCCTTAGCACAGATACGCAGTATTTT.

The chain uses TRBV9 and TRBJ1-3; no clear D gene. Germline V gene data show CDR1 as SGDLS and CDR2 as YYNGEE. The CDR3 is 15 residues long. Trimming stripped 4 bases from V and 2 bases from J, with 13 bases between. The CDR3 loop reads CASSPLSVTGNTIYF. The CDR3 nucleotides read TGTGCCAGCAGCCCTCTTTCTGTAACTGGAAACACCATATATTTT.

The chain joins TRBV5-6 to TRBJ2-4; tentative D call: TRBD1 (5 bases). CDR1 and CDR2 from the germline V gene are SGHDT and YYEEEE. V was pared by 0 bases and J by 6 bases, with 19 bases between. The CDR3 contains 17 residues. The CDR3 nucleotides are TGTGCCAGCAGCTTGGGCAACACAGGAGTACGTAGAAACATTCAGTACTTC. It encodes CASSLGNTGVRRNIQYF. The complete variable domain, with remaining parts taken from reference TRBV5-6 and TRBJ2-4, reads DAGVTQSPTHLIKTRGQQVTLRCSPKSGHDTVSWYQQALGQGPQFIFQYYEEEERQRGNFPDRFSGHQFPNYSSELNVNALLLGDSALYLCASSLGNTGVRRNIQYFGAGTRLSVL.

The chain recombines TRBV4-1 with TRBJ2-3; D gene unclear. Trimming took 4 bases from V and 2 from J, leaving 13 bases between them. The CDR3 runs 15 residues. Germline assignment: CDR1 MGHRA and CDR2 YSYEKL. CDR3 sequence reads: CASSPSPTLTDTQYF. The CDR3 DNA reads as TGCGCCAGCAGCCCGTCCCCTACACTCACAGATACGCAGTATTTT.

As concerns this clone: Within the sample, other DNA sequences also encode this same CDR3. This chain's CDR3 is CASSLGREQYF. DNA for the CDR3: TGTGCCAGCAGCTTGGGGCGCGAGCAGTACTTC. This chain uses TRBV5-4 with TRBJ2-7; D gene unclear. Germline CDR1 and CDR2: SGHNT and YYREEE (reference sequence). The V and J ends lost 0 bases and 6 bases respectively, with 4 bases between them. This CDR3 has 11 residues. Supplemented by reference TRBV5-4 and TRBJ2-7, the full variable domain reads ETGVTQSPTHLIKTRGQQVTLRCSSQSGHNTVSWYQQALGQGPQFIFQYYREEENGRGNFPPRFSGLQFPNYSSELNVNALELDDSALYLCASSLGREQYFGPGTRLTVT.

The V gene is TRBV5-1, the J gene TRBJ1-4; 7 bases align to TRBD1. Germline CDR1 SGHRS, CDR2 YFSETQ. Trimming took 0 bases from V and 8 from J; bases not matched to a gene: 4. The CDR3 is 14 amino acids. CDR3 DNA sequence: TGCGCCAGCAGCTTGGAGGGGGCGGAAGAAAAACTGTTTTTT. This encodes CASSLEGAEEKLFF.

The V gene is TRBV19, the J gene TRBJ2-7; 8 bases are a match to TRBD1. Germline V CDR1 and CDR2: LNHDA, SQIVND (reference sequence). The junction had 4 bases not matched to a gene; V was cut back by 5 bases and J by 4 bases. This CDR3 has 13 amino acids. CDR3 in DNA: TGTGCCAGTAGTGGACAGGGAGGATACGAGCAGTACTTC. Encoded protein: CASSGQGGYEQYF. Complete variable domain (other parts from reference TRBV19 and TRBJ2-7): DGGITQSPKYLFRKEGQNVTLSCEQNLNHDAMYWYRQDPGQGLRLIYYSQIVNDFQKGDIAEGYSVSREKKESFPLTVTSAQKNPTAFYLCASSGQGGYEQYFGPGTRLTVT.